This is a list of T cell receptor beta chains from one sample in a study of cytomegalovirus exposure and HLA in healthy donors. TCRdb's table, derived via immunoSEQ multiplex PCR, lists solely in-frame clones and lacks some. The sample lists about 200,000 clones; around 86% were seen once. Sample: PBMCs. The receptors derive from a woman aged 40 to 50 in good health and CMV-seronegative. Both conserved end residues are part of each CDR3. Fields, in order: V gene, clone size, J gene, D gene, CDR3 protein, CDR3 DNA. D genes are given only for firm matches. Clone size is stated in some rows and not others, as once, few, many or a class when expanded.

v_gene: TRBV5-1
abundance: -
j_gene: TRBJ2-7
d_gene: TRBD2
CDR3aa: CASSLAWAGGPPYEQYF
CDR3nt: TGCGCCAGCAGCTTGGCCTGGGCGGGAGGGCCACCCTACGAGCAGTACTTC

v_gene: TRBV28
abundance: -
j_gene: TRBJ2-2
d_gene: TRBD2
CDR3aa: CASSPPGTTLTGELFF
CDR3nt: TGTGCCAGCAGCCCTCCCGGGACTACCCTCACCGGGGAGCTGTTTTTT

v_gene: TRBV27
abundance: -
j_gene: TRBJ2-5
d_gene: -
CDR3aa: CASRELGRMRIETQYF
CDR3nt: TGTGCCAGCCGAGAGTTGGGTAGAATGCGGATAGAGACCCAGTACTTC

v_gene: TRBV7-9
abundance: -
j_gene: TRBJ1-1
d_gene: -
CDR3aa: CASSLEGGTEAFF
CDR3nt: TGTGCCAGCAGCTTAGAGGGGGGGACTGAAGCTTTCTTT

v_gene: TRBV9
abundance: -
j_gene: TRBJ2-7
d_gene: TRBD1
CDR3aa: CASSGLTGQGEYEQYF
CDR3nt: TGTGCCAGCAGCGGACTAACGGGACAGGGGGAATACGAGCAGTACTTC

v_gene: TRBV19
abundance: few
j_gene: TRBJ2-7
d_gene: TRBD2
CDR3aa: CASALGGEYEQYF
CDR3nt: TGTGCCAGTGCCCTCGGGGGGGAATACGAGCAGTACTTC

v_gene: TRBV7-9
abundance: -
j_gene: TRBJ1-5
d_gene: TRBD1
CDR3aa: CASSLGQGAGQPQHF
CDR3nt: TGTGCCAGCAGCTTAGGACAGGGGGCCGGTCAGCCCCAGCATTTT

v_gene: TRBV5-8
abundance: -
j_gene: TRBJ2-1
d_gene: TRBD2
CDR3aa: CASTASGYSYNEQFF
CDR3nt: TGTGCCAGCACCGCTAGCGGTTACTCCTACAATGAGCAGTTCTTC

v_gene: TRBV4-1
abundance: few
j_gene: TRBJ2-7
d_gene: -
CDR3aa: CASSQDRASASYEQYF
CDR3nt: TGCGCCAGCAGCCAAGATAGGGCTAGCGCCTCCTACGAGCAGTACTTC

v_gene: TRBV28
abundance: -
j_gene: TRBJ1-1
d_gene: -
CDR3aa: CASSSTANTEAFF
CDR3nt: TGTGCCAGCAGTTCGACAGCGAACACTGAAGCTTTCTTT

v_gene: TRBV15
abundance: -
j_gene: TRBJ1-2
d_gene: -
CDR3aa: CATSRDLWQGYGYTF
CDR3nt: TGTGCCACCAGCAGAGATCTTTGGCAGGGGTATGGCTACACCTTC

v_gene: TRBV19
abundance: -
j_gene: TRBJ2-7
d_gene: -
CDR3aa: CASSFQLPYEQYF
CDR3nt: TGTGCCAGTAGTTTTCAACTACCCTACGAGCAGTACTTC

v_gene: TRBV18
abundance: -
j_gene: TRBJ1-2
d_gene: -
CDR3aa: CASSQIQGDYGYTF
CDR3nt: TGTGCCAGCTCACAAATTCAGGGCGACTATGGCTACACCTTC

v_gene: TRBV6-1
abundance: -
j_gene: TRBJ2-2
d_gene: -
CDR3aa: CASSDWQNTGELFF
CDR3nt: TGTGCCAGCAGTGACTGGCAGAACACCGGGGAGCTGTTTTTT

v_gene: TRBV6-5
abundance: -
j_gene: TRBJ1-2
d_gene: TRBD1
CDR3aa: CASRIGQGFYGYTF
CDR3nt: TGTGCCAGCAGAATAGGACAGGGGTTTTATGGCTACACCTTC

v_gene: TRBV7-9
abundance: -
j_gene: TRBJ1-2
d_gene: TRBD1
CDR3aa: CASSTGTGLIGYTF
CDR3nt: TGTGCCAGCAGCACGGGGACAGGGCTTATTGGCTACACCTTC

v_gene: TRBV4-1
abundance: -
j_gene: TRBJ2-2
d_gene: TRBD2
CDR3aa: CASSHALPGTSGFLNTGELFF
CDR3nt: TGCGCCAGCAGCCACGCGCTTCCCGGGACTAGCGGTTTTCTGAACACCGGGGAGCTGTTTTTT

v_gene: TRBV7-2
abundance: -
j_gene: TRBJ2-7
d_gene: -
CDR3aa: CASSLDGAAHLRQYF
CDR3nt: TGTGCCAGCAGCTTAGATGGGGCGGCCCACCTCAGGCAGTACTTC

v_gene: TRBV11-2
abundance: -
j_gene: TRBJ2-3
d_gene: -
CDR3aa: CASSLGALAVTDTQYF
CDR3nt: TGTGCCAGCAGCTTAGGGGCGTTGGCAGTCACAGATACGCAGTATTTT

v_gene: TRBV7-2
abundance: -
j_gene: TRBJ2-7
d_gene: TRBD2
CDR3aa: CASSSRTSGTSEQYF
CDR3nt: TGTGCCAGCAGCTCCCGGACTAGCGGAACCTCCGAGCAGTACTTC

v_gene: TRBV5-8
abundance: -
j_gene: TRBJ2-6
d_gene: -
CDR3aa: CASRGRGRANVLTF
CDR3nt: TGTGCCAGCAGAGGCAGGGGACGGGCCAACGTCCTGACTTTC

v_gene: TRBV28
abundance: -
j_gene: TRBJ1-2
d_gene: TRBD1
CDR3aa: CASSYQGGEVGYTF
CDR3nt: TGTGCCAGCAGTTACCAGGGGGGCGAAGTTGGCTACACCTTC

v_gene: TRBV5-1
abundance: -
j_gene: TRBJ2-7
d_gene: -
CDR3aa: CASSPGTGFSEQYF
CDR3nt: TGCGCCAGCAGCCCCGGGACTGGGTTTAGTGAGCAGTACTTC

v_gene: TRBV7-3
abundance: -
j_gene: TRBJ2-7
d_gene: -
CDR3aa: CASSPGFGGAGAYEQYF
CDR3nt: TGTGCCAGCAGCCCCGGGTTTGGCGGAGCGGGCGCCTACGAGCAGTACTTC

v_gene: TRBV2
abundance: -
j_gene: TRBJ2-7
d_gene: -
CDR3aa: CASSETYEQYF
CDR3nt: TGTGCCAGCAGTGAGACTTACGAGCAGTACTTC

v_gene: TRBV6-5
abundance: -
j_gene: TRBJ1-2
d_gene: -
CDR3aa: CASSSPDGYTF
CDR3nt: TGTGCCAGCAGTTCCCCGGATGGCTACACCTTC

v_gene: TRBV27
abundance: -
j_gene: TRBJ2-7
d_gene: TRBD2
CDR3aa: CASRASGRAYDEQYF
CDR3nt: TGTGCCAGCAGGGCTAGCGGGAGGGCCTACGACGAGCAGTACTTC

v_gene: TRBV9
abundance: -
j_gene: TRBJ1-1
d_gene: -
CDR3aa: CASNRGALNTEAFF
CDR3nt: TGTGCCAGCAACCGGGGGGCCTTGAACACTGAAGCTTTCTTT

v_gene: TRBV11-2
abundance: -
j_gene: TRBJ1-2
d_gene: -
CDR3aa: CASSPETGSDYTF
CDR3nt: TGTGCCAGCAGCCCCGAGACAGGATCGGACTACACCTTC

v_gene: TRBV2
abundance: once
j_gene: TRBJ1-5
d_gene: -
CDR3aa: CASSEERGSNQPQHF
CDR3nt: TGTGCCAGCAGTGAAGAAAGAGGCAGCAATCAGCCCCAGCATTTT

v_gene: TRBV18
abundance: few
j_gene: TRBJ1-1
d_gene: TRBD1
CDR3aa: CASSPTGTGGAGSGEAFF
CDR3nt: TGTGCCAGCTCACCGACCGGGACAGGGGGCGCGGGTTCCGGTGAAGCTTTCTTT

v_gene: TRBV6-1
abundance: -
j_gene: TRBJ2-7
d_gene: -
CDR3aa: CASSEPTGSYEQYF
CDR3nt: TGTGCCAGCAGTGAACCGACAGGTTCCTACGAGCAGTACTTC

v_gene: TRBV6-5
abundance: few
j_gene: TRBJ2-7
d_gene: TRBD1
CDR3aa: CASSYTWTGLSYEQYF
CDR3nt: TGTGCCAGCAGTTACACCTGGACAGGCCTCTCCTACGAGCAGTACTTC

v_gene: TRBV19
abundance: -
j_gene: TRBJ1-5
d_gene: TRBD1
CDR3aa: CASSHRGVNSNQPQHF
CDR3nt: TGTGCCAGTAGCCACAGGGGTGTTAATAGCAATCAGCCCCAGCATTTT

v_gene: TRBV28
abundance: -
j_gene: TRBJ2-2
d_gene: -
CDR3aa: CASSWGATNTGELFF
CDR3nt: TGTGCCAGCAGTTGGGGAGCGACGAACACCGGGGAGCTGTTTTTT

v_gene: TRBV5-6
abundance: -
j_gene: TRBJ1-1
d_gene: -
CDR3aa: CASSLAKGLKNTEAFF
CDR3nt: TGTGCCAGCAGCTTGGCCAAGGGACTAAAGAACACTGAAGCTTTCTTT

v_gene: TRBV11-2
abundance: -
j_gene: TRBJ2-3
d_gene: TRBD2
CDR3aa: CASRRVAGGGTDTQYF
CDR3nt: TGTGCCAGCCGACGGGTGGCGGGAGGCGGAACAGATACGCAGTATTTT

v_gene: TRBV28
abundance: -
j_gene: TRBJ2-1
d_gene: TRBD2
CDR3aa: CASSSPGGDYNEQFF
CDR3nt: TGTGCCAGCAGTTCCCCGGGAGGCGACTACAATGAGCAGTTCTTC

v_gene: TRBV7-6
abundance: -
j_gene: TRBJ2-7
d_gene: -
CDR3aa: CASSLAPQGGSYEQYF
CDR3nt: TGTGCCAGCAGCTTAGCGCCACAGGGTGGCTCCTACGAGCAGTACTTC

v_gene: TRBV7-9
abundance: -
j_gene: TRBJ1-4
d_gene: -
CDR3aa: CASSFSAGRGEKLFF
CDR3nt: TGTGCCAGCAGCTTTTCGGCGGGGCGAGGCGAAAAACTGTTTTTT

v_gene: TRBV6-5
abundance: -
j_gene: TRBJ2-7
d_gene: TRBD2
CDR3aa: CASRSSGGVSYEQYF
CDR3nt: TGTGCCAGCAGGAGTAGCGGGGGGGTTTCCTACGAGCAGTACTTC

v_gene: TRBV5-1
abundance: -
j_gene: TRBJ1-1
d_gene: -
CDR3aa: CASSHPGNTEAFF
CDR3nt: TGCGCCAGCAGCCACCCAGGTAACACTGAAGCTTTCTTT

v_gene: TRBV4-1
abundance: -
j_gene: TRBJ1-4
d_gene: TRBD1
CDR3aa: CASNTGDLEEKLFF
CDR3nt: TGCGCCAGTAACACAGGGGATCTCGAAGAAAAACTGTTTTTT

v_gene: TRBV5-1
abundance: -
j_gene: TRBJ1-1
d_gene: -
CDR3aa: CASSLATVQVNTEAFF
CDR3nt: TGCGCCAGCAGCTTGGCGACAGTTCAAGTGAACACTGAAGCTTTCTTT

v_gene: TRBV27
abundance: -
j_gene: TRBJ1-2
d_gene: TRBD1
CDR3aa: CASSLATGGSYGYTF
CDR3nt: TGTGCCAGCAGTTTAGCGACAGGGGGTAGCTATGGCTACACCTTC

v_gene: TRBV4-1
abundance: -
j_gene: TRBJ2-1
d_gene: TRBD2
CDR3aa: CASSQVDMGLAVLNEQFF
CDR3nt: TGCGCCAGCAGCCAAGTAGATATGGGACTAGCGGTGCTCAATGAGCAGTTCTTC

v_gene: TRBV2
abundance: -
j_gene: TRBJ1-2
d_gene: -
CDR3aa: CASSRLTANYGYTF
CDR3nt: TGTGCCAGCAGTCGACTGACCGCTAACTATGGCTACACCTTC

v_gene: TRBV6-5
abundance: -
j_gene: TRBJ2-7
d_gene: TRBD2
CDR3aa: CASSATSGRYEQYF
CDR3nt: TGTGCCAGCAGCGCGACTAGCGGGAGGTACGAGCAGTACTTC

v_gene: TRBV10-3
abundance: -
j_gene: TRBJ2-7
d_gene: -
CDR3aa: CAIQGHYEQYF
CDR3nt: TGTGCCATCCAGGGACACTACGAGCAGTACTTC